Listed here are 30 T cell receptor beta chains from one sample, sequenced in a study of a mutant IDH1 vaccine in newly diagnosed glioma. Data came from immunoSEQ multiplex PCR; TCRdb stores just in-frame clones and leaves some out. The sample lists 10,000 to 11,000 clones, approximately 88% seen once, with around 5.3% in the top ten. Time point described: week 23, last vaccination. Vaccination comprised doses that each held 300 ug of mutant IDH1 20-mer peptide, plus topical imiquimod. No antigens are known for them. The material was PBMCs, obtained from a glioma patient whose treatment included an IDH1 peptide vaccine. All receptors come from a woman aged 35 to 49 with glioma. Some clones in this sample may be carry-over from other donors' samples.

CDR3 coding DNA: TGCGCCAGCAGCTTGGCCCCAGGGGATGAAGCTTTCTTT. It yields the protein CASSLAPGDEAFF. This chain connects TRBV5-1 to TRBJ1-1; tentatively, D is TRBD1 (6 bases). Trimming took 0 bases from V and 7 from J, leaving 10 bases between them. Germline lookup yields CDR1 SGHRS and CDR2 YFSETQ. The CDR3 has 13 amino acids.

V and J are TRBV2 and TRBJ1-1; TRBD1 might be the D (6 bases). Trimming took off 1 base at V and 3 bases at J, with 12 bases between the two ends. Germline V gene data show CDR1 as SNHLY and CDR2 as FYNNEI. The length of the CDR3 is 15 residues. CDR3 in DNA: TGTGCCAGCAGTGAAGGGGAAGGGGGATACACTGAAGCTTTCTTT. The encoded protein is CASSEGEGGYTEAFF.

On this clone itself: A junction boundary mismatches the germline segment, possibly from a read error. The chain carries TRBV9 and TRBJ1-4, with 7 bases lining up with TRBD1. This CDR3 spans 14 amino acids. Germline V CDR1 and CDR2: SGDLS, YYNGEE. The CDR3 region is CASSVGQGGEKLVF. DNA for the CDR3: TGTGCCAGCAGCGTAGGACAGGGCGGTGAAAAACTGGTTTTT. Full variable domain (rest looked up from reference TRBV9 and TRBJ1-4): DSGVTQTPKHLITATGQRVTLRCSPRSGDLSVYWYQQSLDQGLQFLIQYYNGEERAKGNILERFSAQQFPDLHSELNLSSLELGDSALYFCASSVGQGGEKLVFGSGTQLSVL.

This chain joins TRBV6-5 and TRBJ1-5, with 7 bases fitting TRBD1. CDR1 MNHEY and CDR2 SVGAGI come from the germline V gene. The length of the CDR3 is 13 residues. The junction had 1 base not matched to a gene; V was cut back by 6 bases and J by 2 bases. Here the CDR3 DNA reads TGTGCCAGCAGGGGGACAGGCAATCAGCCCCAGCATTTT. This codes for CASRGTGNQPQHF.

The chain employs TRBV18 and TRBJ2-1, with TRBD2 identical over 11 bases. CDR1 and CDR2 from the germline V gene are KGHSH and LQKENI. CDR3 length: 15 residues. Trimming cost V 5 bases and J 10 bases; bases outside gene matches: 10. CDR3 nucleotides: TGTGCCAGCTCAACCGGGACTAGCGGTTTGGGGGAGCAGTTCTTC. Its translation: CASSTGTSGLGEQFF.

The CDR3 spells CASSLDLRRSYNEQFF. CDR3 DNA: TGTGCCAGCAGCTTAGATCTGCGGCGCTCCTACAATGAGCAGTTCTTC. The gene calls are TRBV7-9 and TRBJ2-1; D gene ambiguous. The V and J ends lost 1 base and 0 bases respectively, with 10 bases between them. CDR3 size: 16 residues. CDR1 is SEHNR and CDR2 is FQNEAQ in the germline V gene (reference sequence).

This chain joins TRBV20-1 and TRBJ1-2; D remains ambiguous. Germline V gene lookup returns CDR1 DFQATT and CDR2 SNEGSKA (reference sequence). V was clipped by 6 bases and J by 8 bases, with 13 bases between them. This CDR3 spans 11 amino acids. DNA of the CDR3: TGCAGTGCCTCCCCAGCGGGAGGCTACACCTTC. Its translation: CSASPAGGYTF.

The CDR3 nucleotides are TGTGCCACCAGCAGAGATGGCCGTCGACAGGGGACGGATGGCTACACCTTC. Translation gives CATSRDGRRQGTDGYTF. The chain is built from TRBV15 and TRBJ1-2, with 8 bases matching TRBD1. Germline CDR1 is LNHNV and CDR2 is YYDKDF (reference sequence). This CDR3 contains 17 residues. J lost 6 bases, V lost 0 bases, and 12 bases had no gene match.

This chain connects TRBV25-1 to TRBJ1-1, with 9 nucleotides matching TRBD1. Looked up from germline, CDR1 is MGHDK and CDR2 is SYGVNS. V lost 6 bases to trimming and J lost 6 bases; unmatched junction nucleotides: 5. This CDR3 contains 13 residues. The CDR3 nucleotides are TGTGCCAGCAGCGCCACAGGGGGCCCTGAAGCTTTCTTT. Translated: CASSATGGPEAFF. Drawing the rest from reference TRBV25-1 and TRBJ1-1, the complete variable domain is EADIYQTPRYLVIGTGKKITLECSQTMGHDKMYWYQQDPGMELHLIHYSYGVNSTEKGDLSSESTVSRIRTEHFPLTLESARPSHTSQYLCASSATGGPEAFFGQGTRLTVV.

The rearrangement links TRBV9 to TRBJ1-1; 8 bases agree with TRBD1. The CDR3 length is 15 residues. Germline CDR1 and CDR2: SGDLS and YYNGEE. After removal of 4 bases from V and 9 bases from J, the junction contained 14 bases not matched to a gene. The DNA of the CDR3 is TGTGCCAGCAGCACGGGGCCAGGGGGCATCGAAAAAGCTTTCTTT. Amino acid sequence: CASSTGPGGIEKAFF.

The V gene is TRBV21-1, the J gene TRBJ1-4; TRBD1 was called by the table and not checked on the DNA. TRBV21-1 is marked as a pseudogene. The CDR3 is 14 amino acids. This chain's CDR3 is CASNGQGGFEKLFF. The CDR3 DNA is TGTGCCAGCAACGGACAGGGCGGTTTTGAAAAACTGTTTTTT.

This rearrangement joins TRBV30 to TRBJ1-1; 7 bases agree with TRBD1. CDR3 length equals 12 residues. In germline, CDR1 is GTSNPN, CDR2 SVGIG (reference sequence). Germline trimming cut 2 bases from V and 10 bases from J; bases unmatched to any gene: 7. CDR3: CAWSTTGPLAFF. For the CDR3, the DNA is TGTGCCTGGAGTACGACAGGGCCGTTAGCTTTCTTT.

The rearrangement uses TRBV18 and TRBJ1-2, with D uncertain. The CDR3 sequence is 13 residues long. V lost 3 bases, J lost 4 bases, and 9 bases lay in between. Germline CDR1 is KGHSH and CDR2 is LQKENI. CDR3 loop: CASSPGPSYGYTF. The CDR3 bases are TGTGCCAGCTCACCCGGACCATCCTATGGCTACACCTTC.

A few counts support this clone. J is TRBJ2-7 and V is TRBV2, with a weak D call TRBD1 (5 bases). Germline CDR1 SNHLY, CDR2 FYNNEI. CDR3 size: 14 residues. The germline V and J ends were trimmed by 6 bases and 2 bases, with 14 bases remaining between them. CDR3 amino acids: CASSPPDKTYEQYF. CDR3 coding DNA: TGTGCCAGCAGCCCTCCGGACAAGACCTACGAGCAGTACTTC.

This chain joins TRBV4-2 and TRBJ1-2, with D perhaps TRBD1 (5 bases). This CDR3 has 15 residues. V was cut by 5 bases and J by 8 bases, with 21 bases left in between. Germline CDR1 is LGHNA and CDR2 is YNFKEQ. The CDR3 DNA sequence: TGTGCCAGCAGCTTTCAGGGACTCCTGGGGAACGGCTACACCTTC. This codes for CASSFQGLLGNGYTF.

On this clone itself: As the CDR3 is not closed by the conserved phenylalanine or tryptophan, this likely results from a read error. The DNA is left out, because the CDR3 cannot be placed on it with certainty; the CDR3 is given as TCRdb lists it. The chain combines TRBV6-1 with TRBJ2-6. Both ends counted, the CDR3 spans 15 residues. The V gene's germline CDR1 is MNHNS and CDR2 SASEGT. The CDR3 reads CASSRLISMHKVGPI.

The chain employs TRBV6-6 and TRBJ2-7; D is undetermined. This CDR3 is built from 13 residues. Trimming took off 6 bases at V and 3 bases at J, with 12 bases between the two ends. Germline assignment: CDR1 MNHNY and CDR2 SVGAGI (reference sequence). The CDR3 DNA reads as TGTGCCAGCAGACTCCCCCCCGACTACGAGCAGTACTTC. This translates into CASRLPPDYEQYF.

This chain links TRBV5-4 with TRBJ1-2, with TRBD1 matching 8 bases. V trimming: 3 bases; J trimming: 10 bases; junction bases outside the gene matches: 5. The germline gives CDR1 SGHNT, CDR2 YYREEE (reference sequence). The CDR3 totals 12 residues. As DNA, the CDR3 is TGTGCCAGCAGCTGGAGGACAGGGTTCTACACCTTC. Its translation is CASSWRTGFYTF.

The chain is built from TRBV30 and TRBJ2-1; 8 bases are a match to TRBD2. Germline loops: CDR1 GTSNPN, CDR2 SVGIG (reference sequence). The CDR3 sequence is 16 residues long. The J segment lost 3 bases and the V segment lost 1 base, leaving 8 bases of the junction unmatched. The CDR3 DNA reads TGTGCCTGGAGTGGAGTTAGCGGGATAGACTACAATGAGCAGTTCTTC. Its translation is CAWSGVSGIDYNEQFF.

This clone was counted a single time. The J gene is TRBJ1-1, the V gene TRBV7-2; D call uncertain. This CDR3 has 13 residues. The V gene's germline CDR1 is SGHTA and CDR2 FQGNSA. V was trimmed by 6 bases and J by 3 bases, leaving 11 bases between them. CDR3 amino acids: CASSPKRDTEAFF. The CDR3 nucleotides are TGTGCCAGCAGTCCGAAAAGGGACACTGAAGCTTTCTTT.

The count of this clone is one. The CDR3 coding sequence is TGTGCCAGCTCACCACCTGGGGGCTCTGGGGCCAACGTCCTGACTTTC. It encodes CASSPPGGSGANVLTF. The J gene is TRBJ2-6, the V gene TRBV18; possibly TRBD1 or TRBD2 for D (5 bases each). CDR1 and CDR2 from the germline V gene are KGHSH and LQKENI. The CDR3 has 16 residues. Deletions cut 0 bases from V and 0 bases from J, with 6 bases between.

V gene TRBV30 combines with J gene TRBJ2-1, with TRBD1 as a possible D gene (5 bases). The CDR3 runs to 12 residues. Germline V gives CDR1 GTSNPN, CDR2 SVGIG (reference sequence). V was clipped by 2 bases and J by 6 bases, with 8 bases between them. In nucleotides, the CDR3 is TGTGCCTGGAGTCGGACACCCAATGAGCAGTTCTTC. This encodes CAWSRTPNEQFF. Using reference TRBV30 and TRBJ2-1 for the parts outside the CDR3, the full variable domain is SQTIHQWPATLVQPVGSPLSLECTVEGTSNPNLYWYRQAAGRGLQLLFYSVGIGQISSEVPQNLSASRPQDRQFILSSKKLLLSDSGFYLCAWSRTPNEQFFGPGTRLTVL.

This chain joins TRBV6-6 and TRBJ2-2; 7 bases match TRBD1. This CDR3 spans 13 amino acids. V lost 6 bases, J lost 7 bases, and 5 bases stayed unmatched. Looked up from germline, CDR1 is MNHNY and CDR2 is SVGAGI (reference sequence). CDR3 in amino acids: CASRQQGFGELFF. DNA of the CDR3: TGTGCCAGCAGACAACAGGGGTTCGGGGAGCTGTTTTTT.

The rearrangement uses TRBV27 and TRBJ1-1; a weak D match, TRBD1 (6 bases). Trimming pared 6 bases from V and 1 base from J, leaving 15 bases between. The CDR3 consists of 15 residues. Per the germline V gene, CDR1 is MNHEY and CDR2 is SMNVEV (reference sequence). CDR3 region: CASSGGWGPNTEAFF. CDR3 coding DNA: TGTGCCAGCAGCGGCGGTTGGGGGCCGAACACTGAAGCTTTCTTT.

The DNA of the CDR3 is TGTGCCAGTCGACCCACGGGGGACGACACTGAAGCTTTCTTT. It codes for CASRPTGDDTEAFF. The rearrangement joins TRBV7-9 to TRBJ1-1; possible D gene TRBD1, 5 bases. Germline lookup yields CDR1 SEHNR and CDR2 FQNEAQ (reference sequence). The CDR3 is made up of 14 amino acids. Trimming stripped 9 bases from V and 3 bases from J, with 17 bases between.

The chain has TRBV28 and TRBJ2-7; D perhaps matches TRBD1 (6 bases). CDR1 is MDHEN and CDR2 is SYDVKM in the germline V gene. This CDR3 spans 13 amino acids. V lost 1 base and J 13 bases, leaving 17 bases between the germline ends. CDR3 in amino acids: CASSLYRASGSYF. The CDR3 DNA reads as TGTGCCAGCAGTTTATACAGGGCGTCTGGGTCCTACTTC.

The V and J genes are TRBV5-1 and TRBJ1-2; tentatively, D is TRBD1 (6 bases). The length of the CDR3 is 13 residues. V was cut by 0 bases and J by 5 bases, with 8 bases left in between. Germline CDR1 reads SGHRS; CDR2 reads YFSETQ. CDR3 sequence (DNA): TGCGCCAGCAGCTTGGAGGGGGTTTATGGCTACACCTTC. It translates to CASSLEGVYGYTF.

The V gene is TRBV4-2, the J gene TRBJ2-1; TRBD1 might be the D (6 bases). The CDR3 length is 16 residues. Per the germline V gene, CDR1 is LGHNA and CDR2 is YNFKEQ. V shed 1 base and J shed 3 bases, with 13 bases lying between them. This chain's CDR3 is CASSQGLQGGYNEQFF. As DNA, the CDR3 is TGTGCCAGCAGCCAAGGACTCCAAGGGGGCTACAATGAGCAGTTCTTC.

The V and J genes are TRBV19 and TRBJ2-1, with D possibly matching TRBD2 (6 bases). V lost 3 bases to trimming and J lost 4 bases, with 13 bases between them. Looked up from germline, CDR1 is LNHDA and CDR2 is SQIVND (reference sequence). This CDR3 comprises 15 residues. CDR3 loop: CASSIARERYNEQFF. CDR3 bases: TGTGCCAGTAGTATCGCGCGGGAACGGTACAATGAGCAGTTCTTC.

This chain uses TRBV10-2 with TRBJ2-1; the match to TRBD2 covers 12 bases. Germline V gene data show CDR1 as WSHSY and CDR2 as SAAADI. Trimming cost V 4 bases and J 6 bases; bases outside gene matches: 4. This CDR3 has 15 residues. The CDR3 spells CASSGRLAGVNEQFF. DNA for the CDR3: TGCGCCAGCAGTGGGCGACTAGCGGGAGTCAATGAGCAGTTCTTC.